One sample yielded the 26 T cell receptor beta chains listed below, sequenced in a study of read filtering for tumor transcriptome and immune sequencing. The library was built from 400 ng RNA with molecular barcoded adaptors for alpha/delta and beta/gamma chains. Each CDR3 protein is one row after TCRdb ran MiXCR on the reads. Among 130,000 or so distinct CDR3 sequences listed, over 10% were seen once. The sequenced sample consisted of a population of CD138-negative cells sorted from bone marrow. These receptors came from a donor aged 40 or over with multiple myeloma.

This clonotype occurred many times. The chain joins TRBV7-9 to TRBJ2-1; 11 nucleotides agree with TRBD2. This CDR3 is built from 15 residues. Germline CDR1 reads SEHNR; CDR2 reads FQNEAQ (reference sequence). V lost 2 bases to trimming and J lost 7 bases; unmatched junction nucleotides: 4. The CDR3 spells CASSLPSGRTNEQFF. CDR3 DNA: TGTGCCAGCAGCTTACCTAGCGGGAGGACGAATGAGCAGTTCTTC.

As concerns this clonotype: This may stem from a read error, because a much larger clone lies one nucleotide away. Because the CDR3 is missing its conserved closing phenylalanine or tryptophan, this is likely a read error. This rearrangement joins TRBV29-1 to TRBJ1-1; a possible D gene is TRBD1 (5 bases). V dropped 5 bases and J dropped 2 bases, with 6 bases sitting between them. The CDR3 is 11 amino acids. The germline V gene encodes CDR1 SQVTM and CDR2 ANQGSEA. The DNA for the CDR3 is TGCAGCGTTACAGGAAACACTGAAGCTTTCCTT. Residues: CSVTGNTEAFL.

This clonotype was picked up many times. The chain combines TRBV5-5 with TRBJ1-5; D perhaps matches TRBD1 (6 bases). The V gene's germline CDR1 is SGHKS and CDR2 YYEKEE (reference sequence). The V and J ends lost 0 bases and 1 base respectively, with 20 bases between them. The CDR3 consists of 19 residues. The CDR3 loop reads CASSLGQGGRARSNQPQHF. The CDR3 nucleotides read TGTGCCAGCAGCTTGGGCCAAGGGGGTCGTGCGAGGAGCAATCAGCCCCAGCATTTT. Combining the CDR3 with reference TRBV5-5 and TRBJ1-5 gives the whole variable domain DAGVTQSPTHLIKTRGQQVTLRCSPISGHKSVSWYQQVLGQGPQFIFQYYEKEERGRGNFPDRFSARQFPNYSSELNVNALLLGDSALYLCASSLGQGGRARSNQPQHFGDGTRLSIL.

This clonotype was counted many times. The V gene is TRBV7-9, the J gene TRBJ2-1, with 11 bases that match TRBD2. The CDR3 totals 15 residues. Germline V gene data show CDR1 as SEHNR and CDR2 as FQNEAQ (reference sequence). Trimming removed 4 bases from V and 8 bases from J; junction bases left unmatched: 7. CDR3 coding DNA: TGTGCCAGCAGCTCACTAGCGGGAGCGGCCGATGAGCAGTTCTTC. Translation gives CASSSLAGAADEQFF.

This clonotype was picked up many times. The chain recombines TRBV7-3 with TRBJ2-2; tentatively, D is TRBD1 (5 bases). The CDR3 extends over 14 amino acids. Deletions cut 5 bases from V and 2 bases from J, with 9 bases between. Germline CDR1 reads SGHTA; CDR2 reads FQGTGA. The CDR3 protein is CASSQTVNTGELFF. The CDR3 nucleotides are TGTGCCAGCAGCCAGACAGTTAACACCGGGGAGCTGTTTTTT.

As for this clonotype: This may stem from a read error, because a much larger clone lies one nucleotide away. V and J are TRBV19 and TRBJ2-2; the D gene could be TRBD1 or TRBD2 (5 bases each). Germline CDR1 LNHDA, CDR2 SQIVND (reference sequence). CDR3 length: 14 amino acids. CDR3 loop: CASSMGPNTGDLFF. The CDR3, as DNA: TGTGCCAGTAGTATGGGACCCAACACCGGGGATCTGTTTTTT.

The rearrangement links TRBV3-1 to TRBJ2-7; D is uncertain. Germline V lookup: CDR1 LGHDT, CDR2 YNNKEL (reference sequence). The CDR3 is 15 amino acids. Trimming left V 1 base short and J 2 bases short, with 12 bases between. The CDR3 DNA reads TGTGCCAGCAGCCAAGGTCTGAGTGCAACCTACGAGCAGTACTTC. Translation gives CASSQGLSATYEQYF.

This clonotype was seen at least ten times. This chain links TRBV20-1 with TRBJ1-1; D is undetermined. Germline loops: CDR1 DFQATT, CDR2 SNEGSKA (reference sequence). Between the trimmed V and J ends, which lost 2 bases and 2 bases, there was a span of 6 bases. The CDR3 sequence is 12 residues long. The CDR3 reads CSARQANTEAFF. The CDR3, as DNA: TGCAGTGCTAGACAGGCAAACACTGAAGCTTTCTTT.

This clonotype was recorded a few times. The chain is built from TRBV29-1 and TRBJ2-3; weak D call: TRBD2 (6 bases). Germline CDR1 reads SQVTM; CDR2 reads ANQGSEA. V lost 6 bases to trimming and J lost 2 bases, with 15 bases between them. The CDR3 is 14 residues long. The CDR3 is CSVQGAGFTDTQYF. The CDR3 DNA sequence: TGCAGCGTCCAAGGGGCGGGGTTCACAGATACGCAGTATTTT.

The sample holds many counts of this clonotype. This chain uses TRBV11-3 with TRBJ2-5; D is perhaps TRBD2 (5 bases). Germline V gene lookup returns CDR1 SGHNT and CDR2 YENEEA. The V end was cut by 0 bases, the J end by 10 bases, with 9 bases between. The CDR3 is made up of 12 amino acids. The CDR3 sequence is CASSLDPAGQYF. The CDR3 DNA reads TGTGCCAGCAGCTTAGATCCGGCGGGCCAGTACTTC.

Ten or more counts support this clonotype. The V call is TRBV11-2, the J call TRBJ2-2, with a tentative D call TRBD1 (5 bases). Trimming removed 1 base from V and 3 bases from J, with 6 bases in between. CDR1 SGHAT and CDR2 FQNNGV come from the germline V gene. The CDR3 totals 14 residues. The CDR3, as DNA: TGTGCCAGCAGCTTAGTAGGGGACACCGGGGAGCTGTTTTTT. It translates to CASSLVGDTGELFF.

In this sample, this clonotype turned up a few times. The rearrangement links TRBV25-1 to TRBJ1-5; D is uncertain. Germline V gene lookup returns CDR1 MGHDK and CDR2 SYGVNS. V gave up 3 bases and J gave up 1 base, with 13 bases separating them. The length of the CDR3 is 16 residues. The CDR3 region is CASSDSRDTSNQPQHF. CDR3 in DNA: TGTGCCAGCAGTGATTCAAGAGACACGAGCAATCAGCCCCAGCATTTT.

This clonotype was seen many times. This chain joins TRBV12-3 or TRBV12-4 and TRBJ2-3; 7 bases agree with TRBD2. The CDR3 runs 14 residues. The V and J ends lost 1 base and 4 bases, in that order; junction bases with no gene match: 2. The DNA of the CDR3 is TGTGCCAGCAGTTTAGGAGGACTAGCAGATACGCAGTATTTT. It specifies CASSLGGLADTQYF.

This clonotype was picked up many times. The chain carries TRBV20-1 and TRBJ1-1; D gene ambiguous. V was cut by 0 bases and J by 7 bases, with 9 bases left in between. This CDR3 is 12 amino acids long. The V gene's germline CDR1 is DFQATT and CDR2 SNEGSKA (reference sequence). The CDR3 sequence is CSARDLGIEAFF. CDR3 coding DNA: TGCAGTGCTAGAGATCTAGGAATTGAAGCTTTCTTT.

This clonotype came up many times. The chain is built from TRBV3-1 and TRBJ2-1; no reliable D call. This CDR3 is built from 15 residues. V was cut by 5 bases and J by 4 bases, with 15 bases left in between. Germline CDR1 reads LGHDT; CDR2 reads YNNKEL (reference sequence). The CDR3 protein is CASSSNHLTYNEQFF. In DNA form, the CDR3 reads TGTGCCAGCAGCTCGAACCATCTAACTTACAATGAGCAGTTCTTC.

This clonotype has at least ten counts. The chain recombines TRBV12-3 or TRBV12-4 with TRBJ2-2; D is unresolved. The CDR3 sequence is 13 residues long. The V end lost 3 bases, the J end lost 6 bases, and 8 bases lay between the germline ends. This chain's CDR3 is CASSFNWPGELFF. The CDR3 bases are TGTGCCAGCAGTTTCAACTGGCCCGGGGAGCTGTTTTTT.

As for this clonotype: A much more abundant neighbour one base away suggests this may be a read error. The V gene is TRBV5-1, the J gene TRBJ2-3; D not resolved. The end of the DNA fits TRBJ1-5 better, so the J call may be wrong. In germline, CDR1 is SGHRS, CDR2 YFSETQ. The length of the CDR3 is 15 residues. CDR3 loop: CASSLGTRRTDTQHF. The DNA of the CDR3 is TGCGCCAGCAGCTTGGGGACTAGACGCACAGATACGCAGCATTTT.

This clonotype was recorded many times. This rearrangement joins TRBV7-9 to TRBJ2-4; weak D call: TRBD2 (5 bases). The CDR3 is 14 amino acids. V gave up 5 bases and J gave up 0 bases, with 8 bases separating them. Per the germline V gene, CDR1 is SEHNR and CDR2 is FQNEAQ (reference sequence). The CDR3 region has the DNA TGTGCCAGCAGCCAAGCGGCAGCCAAAAACATTCAGTACTTC. This codes for CASSQAAAKNIQYF.

The chain's CDR3 is CASSLGGRTLRERTDTQYF. The CDR3 DNA reads TGTGCCAGCAGTTTAGGGGGACGGACCTTACGGGAGCGGACAGATACGCAGTATTTT. The V gene is TRBV27, the J gene TRBJ2-3, with TRBD2 as a possible D gene (6 bases). The CDR3 runs to 19 residues. The V end was cut by 2 bases, the J end by 3 bases, with 24 bases between. Per germline, CDR1 MNHEY and CDR2 SMNVEV (reference sequence).

This clonotype was recorded at least ten times. The chain recombines TRBV29-1 with TRBJ2-1, with TRBD2 matching over 10 bases. CDR3 length: 14 residues. V was pared by 7 bases and J by 3 bases, with 6 bases of the junction left unmatched. Germline V lookup: CDR1 SQVTM, CDR2 ANQGSEA. CDR3: CSAKSGRDYNEQFF. The CDR3 DNA sequence: TGCAGCGCCAAGAGCGGGAGGGACTACAATGAGCAGTTCTTC.

At least ten counts were recorded for this clonotype. The CDR3: CASSPLYLTSGSYNEQFF. The DNA for the CDR3 is TGTGCCAGCAGCCCTTTATATTTGACTAGCGGCTCCTACAATGAGCAGTTCTTC. The V and J genes are TRBV7-9 and TRBJ2-1, with TRBD2 identical over 9 bases. Germline lookup yields CDR1 SEHNR and CDR2 FQNEAQ (reference sequence). V was clipped by 5 bases and J by 0 bases; unmatched bases: 11. The CDR3 runs to 18 residues. The variable domain in full, completed from reference TRBV7-9 and TRBJ2-1, reads DTGVSQNPRHKITKRGQNVTFRCDPISEHNRLYWYRQTLGQGPEFLTYFQNEAQLEKSRLLSDRFSAERPKGSFSTLEIQRTEQGDSAMYLCASSPLYLTSGSYNEQFFGPGTRLTVL.

This clonotype was observed at least ten times. The chain has TRBV12-3 or TRBV12-4 and TRBJ1-2; D is undetermined. V was cut by 0 bases and J by 4 bases, with 6 bases left in between. The CDR3 totals 13 residues. The CDR3 loop reads CASSLAQAYGYTF. Written as DNA, the CDR3 is TGTGCCAGCAGTTTAGCGCAGGCCTATGGCTACACCTTC.

As for this clonotype: This sequence may be a read error, since a much larger clone differs from it by one base. This rearrangement joins TRBV24-1 to TRBJ2-3; 10 bases align to TRBD1. Germline CDR1 and CDR2: KGHDR and SFDVKD. This CDR3 is 16 amino acids long. This chain's CDR3 is CATGDPGQGRADTQYF. CDR3 in DNA: TGTGCCACCGGTGATCCGGGACAGGGGAGGGCAGATACGCAGTATTTT.

This clonotype was recorded a few times. A much larger clone is a single base away; this may be a read error. The rearrangement joins TRBV13 to TRBJ2-3; D is undetermined. V lost 3 bases and J lost 4, with 14 bases in between. The CDR3 length is 15 residues. The germline gives CDR1 PRHDT, CDR2 FYEKMQ (reference sequence). The DNA for the CDR3 is TGTGCCAGCAGCTTCGCCGCCCGAAGCGCAGATACGCAGTATTTT. It translates to CASSFAARSADTQYF.

Ten or more counts support this clonotype. The rearrangement uses TRBV4-2 and TRBJ2-3; D possibly corresponds to TRBD2 (5 bases). Trimming took off 0 bases at V and 8 bases at J, with 6 bases between the two ends. The CDR3 covers 12 residues. Germline V gene lookup returns CDR1 LGHNA and CDR2 YNFKEQ. CDR3 region: CASSQDEGTQYF. The DNA of the CDR3 is TGTGCCAGCAGCCAAGATGAGGGTACGCAGTATTTT.

This clonotype was seen a few times. This sequence may be a read error, since a much larger clone differs from it by one base. This chain uses TRBV18 with TRBJ2-6, with TRBD2 matching 9 bases. The CDR3 has 17 amino acids. Unmatched junction bases numbered 5, after V lost 3 bases and J lost 2 bases. CDR1 is KGHSH and CDR2 is LQKENI in the germline V gene. The CDR3 DNA is TGTGCCAGCTCACCCTTGAGACTAGCGGCTGGGGCCAACGTCCTGACTTTC. This gives the protein CASSPLRLAAGANVLTF.